The sequence of this T cell receptor beta chain was determined in a study of shared clonotypes between healthy human individuals. Assay used: immunoSEQ multiplex PCR; TCRdb lists only in-frame clones, some missing. The sample includes under 2,000,000 clones, about 95% of them seen just once. With 1 base removed from V and 0 bases from J, the gap between germline ends came to 10 bases. The CDR3 contains 17 residues. Germline V gene sequence: CDR1 SGHVS, CDR2 FQNEAQ. Naive-designated CD8 cells lacked CD45RO, were positively enriched for CCR7, and omitted terminally differentiated effector memory CD45RA+ cells.

This TCR derives from a man aged 18 to 29 in good health. Sequencing was performed on naive CD8+ T cells sorted from blood. The chain has TRBV7-8 and TRBJ2-6; unclear D gene. The CDR3 DNA is TGTGCCAGCAGCTTAGGGGTTCGTTTCTCTGGGGCCAACGTCCTGACTTTC. Residues: CASSLGVRFSGANVLTF.